The TCR beta chain described here comes from a study of lymphopenia after photon versus proton radiotherapy. To note about this clone: The target antigen is unknown.

This CDR3 is built from 14 residues. With 6 bases clipped from V and 5 bases from J, the junction kept 5 bases outside the gene matches. Germline-derived CDR1 and CDR2 are SGHTA and FQGNSA. General study points: Proton therapy kept repertoires fairly stable, unlike photons, which gained effector/memory cells. Larger post-nadir TCR diversity loss correlated inversely with survival in deceased patients.

Using immunoSEQ multiplex PCR, the repertoire was profiled, and TCRdb retains in-frame clones only, with some absent. The sample records around 63,000 clones, around 87% being singletons. The sequences come from peripheral blood, collected from a patient treated with proton-based radiotherapy. This clonotype was obtained from a man of 80 years or more with esophageal cancer. The chain recombines TRBV7-2 with TRBJ1-4; TRBD1 aligns across 8 bases. CDR3 protein: CASSVGQENEKLFF. CDR3 bases: TGTGCCAGCAGTGTGGGACAGGAAAATGAAAAACTGTTTTTT. Drawing the rest from reference TRBV7-2 and TRBJ1-4, the complete variable domain is GAGVSQSPSNKVTEKGKDVELRCDPISGHTALYWYRQSLGQGLEFLIYFQGNSAPDKSGLPSDRFSAERTGGSVSTLTIQRTQQEDSAVYLCASSVGQENEKLFFGSGTQLSVL.